The entry that follows covers one T cell receptor (beta chain) sequence. A far bigger clonotype differs at one base, so this is likely a read error. This specimen comes from a study of shared clonotypes between healthy human individuals. The CDR3 length is 15 residues. The junction had 11 bases not matched to a gene; V was cut back by 2 bases and J by 8 bases. Germline assignment: CDR1 GTSNPN and CDR2 SVGIG (reference sequence). The authors sequenced unsorted PBMC DNA on ten immunoSEQ deep assay plates. Per the original data handling: Junction-only immunoSEQ sequences carried no quality scores, so filtering differed. TCRdb's copy holds only in-frame clones and misses some; the assay was immunoSEQ multiplex PCR. D and trimming come from the DNA, and the V and J calls and clone size come from that table. The sample has more than 400,000 clones, roughly 80% seen once.

Specimen: PBMCs. The receptor comes from a woman aged 40 to 50 in good health. Some clones in this sample may be carry-over from other donors' samples. The chain recombines TRBV30 with TRBJ2-1; 8 positions agree with TRBD2. CDR3 DNA: TGTGCCTGGAGTTCCGTGACTAGCGAGGGCGATGAGCAGTTCTTC. It codes for CAWSSVTSEGDEQFF.